This section outlines one T cell receptor beta chain sequence together with its context. The target antigen is unknown. Amplification of TCR beta CDR3 regions used RNA as the template. The TCR CDR3 first-round RT-PCR relied on the HTBI primer set. TCRdb reprocessed the multiplex PCR reads via MiXCR and lists one record per CDR3 protein. The sample has 480,000 or so distinct CDR3 sequences; over 35% are singletons. These data belong to a study of T cells in Graves' hyperthyroidism and ophthalmopathy. Regarding the study as a whole: Clonotypes that were expanded in thyroid above 0.001 mostly appeared in blood too.

Diagnoses were established using clinical symptoms, serum thyroxine and TRAb, thyroid ultrasound and orbital computed tomography. CDR1 and CDR2 (germline): SEHNR, FQNEAQ (reference sequence). CDR3 size: 16 residues. With V trimmed by 4 bases and J by 5 bases, 10 bases remained unmatched. The sequenced material came from peripheral blood or thyroid tissue (not recorded which). The chain couples TRBV7-9 to TRBJ2-2, with 7 bases aligning to TRBD1. The source is an adult woman with Graves' disease, either hyperthyroidism or ophthalmopathy (not recorded which). The CDR3 region is CASSSRLQGDTGELFF. CDR3 nucleotides: TGTGCCAGCAGCTCCCGACTTCAGGGGGATACCGGGGAGCTGTTTTTT.